This T cell receptor (beta chain) is from a study of T cell changes during pregnancy in multiple sclerosis. Clones were sequenced by immunoSEQ multiplex PCR, and TCRdb holds only the in-frame ones, with some missing. This sample has approximately 69,000 clones, with around 94% found just once. The CDR3 consists of 16 residues. V lost 2 bases and J 5 bases, leaving 18 bases between the germline ends. Germline V gives CDR1 MNHNY, CDR2 SVGAGI (reference sequence). V is TRBV6-6 and J is TRBJ1-2, with a possible D match to TRBD1 (6 bases). This material consisted of peripheral blood, taken in the third trimester of pregnancy. This clonotype was sampled from a female donor with multiple sclerosis, enrolled in a pregnancy study. The CDR3 spells CASSYVGHPEEYGYTF. CDR3 sequence (DNA): TGTGCCAGCAGTTACGTGGGACATCCAGAGGAGTATGGCTACACCTTC.